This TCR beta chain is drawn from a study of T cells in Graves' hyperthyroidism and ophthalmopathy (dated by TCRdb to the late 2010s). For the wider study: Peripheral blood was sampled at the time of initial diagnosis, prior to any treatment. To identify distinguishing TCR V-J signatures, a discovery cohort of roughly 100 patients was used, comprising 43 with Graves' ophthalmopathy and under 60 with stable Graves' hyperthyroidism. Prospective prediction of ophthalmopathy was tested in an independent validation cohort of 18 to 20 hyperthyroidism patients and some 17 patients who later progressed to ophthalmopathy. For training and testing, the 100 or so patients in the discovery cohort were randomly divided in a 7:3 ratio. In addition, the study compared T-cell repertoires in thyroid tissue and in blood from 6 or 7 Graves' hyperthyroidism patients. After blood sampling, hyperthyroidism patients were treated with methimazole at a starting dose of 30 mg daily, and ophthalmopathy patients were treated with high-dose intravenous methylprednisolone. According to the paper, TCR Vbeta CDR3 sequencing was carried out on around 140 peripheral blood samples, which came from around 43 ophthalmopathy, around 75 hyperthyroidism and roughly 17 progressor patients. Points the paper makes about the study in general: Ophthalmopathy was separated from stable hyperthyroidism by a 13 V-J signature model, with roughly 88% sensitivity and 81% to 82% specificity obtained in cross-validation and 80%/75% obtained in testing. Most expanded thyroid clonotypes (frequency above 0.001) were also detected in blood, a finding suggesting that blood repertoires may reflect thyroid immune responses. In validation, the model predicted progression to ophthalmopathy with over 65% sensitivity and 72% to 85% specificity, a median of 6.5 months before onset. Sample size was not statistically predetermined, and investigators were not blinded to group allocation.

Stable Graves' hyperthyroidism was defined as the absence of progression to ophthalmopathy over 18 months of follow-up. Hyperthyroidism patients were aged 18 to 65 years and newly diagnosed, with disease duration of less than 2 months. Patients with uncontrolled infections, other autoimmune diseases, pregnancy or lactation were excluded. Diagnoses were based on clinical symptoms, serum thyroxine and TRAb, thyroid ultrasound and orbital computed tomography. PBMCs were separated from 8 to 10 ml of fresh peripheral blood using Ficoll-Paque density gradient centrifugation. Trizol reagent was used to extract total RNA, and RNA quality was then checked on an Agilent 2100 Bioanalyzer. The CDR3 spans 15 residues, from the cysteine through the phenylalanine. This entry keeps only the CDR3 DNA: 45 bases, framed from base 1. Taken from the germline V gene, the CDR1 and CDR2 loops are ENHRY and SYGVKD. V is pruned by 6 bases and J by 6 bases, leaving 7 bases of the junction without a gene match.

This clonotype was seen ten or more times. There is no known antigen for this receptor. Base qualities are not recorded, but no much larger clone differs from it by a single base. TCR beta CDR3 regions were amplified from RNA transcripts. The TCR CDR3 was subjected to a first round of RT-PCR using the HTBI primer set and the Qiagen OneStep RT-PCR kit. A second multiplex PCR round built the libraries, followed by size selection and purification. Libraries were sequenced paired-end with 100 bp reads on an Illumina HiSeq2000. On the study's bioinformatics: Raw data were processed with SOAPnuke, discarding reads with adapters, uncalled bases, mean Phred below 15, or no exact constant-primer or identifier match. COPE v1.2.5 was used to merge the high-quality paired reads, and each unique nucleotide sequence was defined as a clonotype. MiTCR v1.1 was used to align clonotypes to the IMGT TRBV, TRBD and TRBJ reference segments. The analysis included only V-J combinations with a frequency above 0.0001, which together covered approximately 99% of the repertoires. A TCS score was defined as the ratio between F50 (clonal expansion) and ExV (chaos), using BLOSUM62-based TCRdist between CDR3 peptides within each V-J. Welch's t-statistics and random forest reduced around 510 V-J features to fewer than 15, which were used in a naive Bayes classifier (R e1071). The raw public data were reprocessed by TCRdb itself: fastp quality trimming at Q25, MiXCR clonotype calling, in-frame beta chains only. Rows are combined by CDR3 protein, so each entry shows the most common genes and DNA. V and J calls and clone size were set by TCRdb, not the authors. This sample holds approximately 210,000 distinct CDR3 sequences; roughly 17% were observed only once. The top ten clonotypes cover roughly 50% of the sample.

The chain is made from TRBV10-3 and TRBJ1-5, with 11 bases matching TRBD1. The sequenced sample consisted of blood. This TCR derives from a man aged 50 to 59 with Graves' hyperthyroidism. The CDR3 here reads CAISQGQGAGQPQHF. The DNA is TGTGCCATCAGCCAAGGACAGGGGGCCGGTCAGCCCCAGCATTTT.